The 22 T cell receptor beta chains below all came from one sample that was sequenced in a study of lymphopenia after photon versus proton radiotherapy. Profiling relied on immunoSEQ multiplex PCR, and the TCRdb table lists in-frame clones only, not all of them. The sample includes 150,000 to 200,000 clones, more than 85% of them seen just once. The sequences come from peripheral blood, collected from a patient treated with photon-based radiotherapy. Receptors were obtained from a man aged 50 to 59 with gastric cancer.

The rearrangement uses TRBV25-1 and TRBJ2-7; maybe TRBD1 (5 bases). CDR1 MGHDK and CDR2 SYGVNS come from the germline V gene. This CDR3 contains 15 residues. The ends were cut back, 0 bases at V and 3 bases at J, with 12 bases in the middle. This chain's CDR3 is CASSEYRVGDYEQYF. CDR3 nucleotides: TGTGCCAGCAGTGAATACAGGGTGGGCGACTACGAGCAGTACTTC.

The table lists this clone with a few counts. The V gene is TRBV29-1, the J gene TRBJ1-5; D may be TRBD1 (6 bases). There are 15 residues in the CDR3. Germline lookup yields CDR1 SQVTM and CDR2 ANQGSEA. Trimming removed 7 bases at V and 5 bases at J, with 21 bases between. CDR3 region: CSAAIRSGADQPQHF. Here the CDR3 DNA reads TGCAGCGCCGCTATAAGGTCGGGGGCCGATCAGCCCCAGCATTTT.

The chain employs TRBV19 and TRBJ2-2; 8 nucleotides match TRBD2. Germline V lookup: CDR1 LNHDA, CDR2 SQIVND (reference sequence). The J segment lost 6 bases and the V segment lost 5 bases, leaving 17 bases of the junction unmatched. This CDR3 has 18 residues. CDR3 bases: TGTGCCAGTAGTGGTCGAAAGACTAGCGCGTACTCAGCCGGGGAGCTGTTTTTT. Amino acid sequence: CASSGRKTSAYSAGELFF.

The chain carries TRBV6-6 and TRBJ1-4; D not resolved. CDR1 is MNHNY, CDR2 SVGAGI, per germline (reference sequence). V was shortened by 6 bases and J by 0 bases, with 8 bases between the two germline ends. The CDR3 loop spans 14 amino acids. The CDR3 spells CASRDSATNEKLFF. The CDR3 nucleotides are TGTGCCAGCAGGGACTCTGCAACTAATGAAAAACTGTTTTTT.

V and J are TRBV4-3 and TRBJ2-1, with 11 bases lining up with TRBD2. The CDR3 totals 16 residues. CDR1 and CDR2 from the germline V gene are LGHNA and YSLEER. With V trimmed by 3 bases and J by 8 bases, 9 bases remained unmatched. The CDR3 spells CASSQDSGRARDEQFF. CDR3 DNA sequence: TGCGCCAGCAGCCAGGATAGCGGGAGGGCCCGGGATGAGCAGTTCTTC.

The rearrangement joins TRBV5-8 to TRBJ1-1, with unresolved D. The CDR3 is made up of 13 amino acids. V lost 6 bases to trimming and J lost 1 base, with 10 bases between them. CDR1 and CDR2 from the germline V gene are SGHTS and YDEGEE. The CDR3 DNA follows: TGTGCCAGCACGGCTCTACCGAACACTGAAGCTTTCTTT. The encoded protein is CASTALPNTEAFF.

V and J are TRBV27 and TRBJ2-7; D not certain. Germline V gene lookup returns CDR1 MNHEY and CDR2 SMNVEV (reference sequence). This CDR3 is built from 15 residues. V lost 0 bases to trimming and J lost 1 base, with 10 bases between them. The CDR3 region is CASSLSGPGSYEQYF. As DNA, the CDR3 is TGTGCCAGCAGTTTATCAGGGCCTGGGTCCTACGAGCAGTACTTC.

This clone was picked up one time. The chain links TRBV29-1 to TRBJ2-5, with a tentative D call TRBD2 (6 bases). CDR1 and CDR2 (germline): SQVTM, ANQGSEA. This CDR3 comprises 13 residues. V was clipped by 4 bases and J by 5 bases, with 14 bases between them. The CDR3 spells CSVGSGVGETQYF. CDR3 nucleotide sequence: TGCAGCGTTGGGTCGGGAGTGGGGGAGACCCAGTACTTC.

The V and J genes are TRBV6-5 and TRBJ2-7, with 10 bases matching TRBD2. The CDR3 covers 16 residues. Per germline, CDR1 MNHEY and CDR2 SVGAGI. The V segment lost 2 bases and the J segment 2 bases; nucleotides outside the gene matches: 6. The CDR3 bases are TGTGCCAGCAGTTACGATCGGCTAGCGGGGGCCTACGAGCAGTACTTC. This translates into CASSYDRLAGAYEQYF.

This chain uses TRBV6-5 with TRBJ1-1; no definite D call. CDR1 MNHEY and CDR2 SVGAGI come from the germline V gene. Trimming removed 4 bases from V and 1 base from J, with 7 bases in between. This CDR3 spans 13 amino acids. CDR3 bases: TGTGCCAGCAGTTGGGGTCGGAACACTGAAGCTTTCTTT. Its translation: CASSWGRNTEAFF.

This chain connects TRBV19 to TRBJ1-2; TRBD1 matches at 8 bases. Unmatched junction bases numbered 9, after V lost 4 bases and J lost 8 bases. Germline lookup yields CDR1 LNHDA and CDR2 SQIVND (reference sequence). The CDR3 runs 14 residues. As DNA, the CDR3 is TGTGCCAGTAGTACCCGGGACAGGATGGGAGGCTACACCTTC. Translated, it gives CASSTRDRMGGYTF.

V is TRBV14 and J is TRBJ2-1; 12 bases align to TRBD2. J gave up 6 bases and V 4 bases, and 4 bases lay outside the gene matches. Looked up from germline, CDR1 is SGHDN and CDR2 is FVKESK. This CDR3 spans 15 amino acids. The CDR3 coding sequence is TGTGCCAGCAGCCGTGGACTAGCGGGAATCAATGAGCAGTTCTTC. Residues: CASSRGLAGINEQFF.

The rearrangement uses TRBV15 and TRBJ1-4; tentative D call: TRBD1 (5 bases). Germline loops: CDR1 LNHNV, CDR2 YYDKDF (reference sequence). The CDR3 totals 15 residues. V lost 5 bases to trimming and J lost 8 bases, with 18 bases between them. CDR3 loop: CATSLGGAEHEKLFF. For the CDR3, the DNA is TGTGCCACCAGCTTAGGTGGGGCGGAGCACGAAAAACTGTTTTTT.

This clone showed up just once. The V call is TRBV6-4, the J call TRBJ1-2; no reliable D call. V gave up 4 bases and J gave up 3 bases, with 9 bases separating them. CDR1 is MRHNA and CDR2 is SNTAGT in the germline V gene. The CDR3 sequence is 13 residues long. In DNA, the CDR3 is TGTGCCAGCAGTGCCCCCCGTGACTATGGCTACACCTTC. Translating gives CASSAPRDYGYTF.

The DNA of the CDR3 is TGTGCCAGCAGCGTTCGACAGGTGACTGAAGCTTTCTTT. Its translation is CASSVRQVTEAFF. The chain uses TRBV14 and TRBJ1-1, with D perhaps matching TRBD1 (6 bases). Germline CDR1 SGHDN, CDR2 FVKESK. The V end was cut by 5 bases, the J end by 5 bases, with 12 bases between. The CDR3 consists of 13 residues.

J is TRBJ2-2 and V is TRBV13; D remains ambiguous. V was pared by 0 bases and J by 6 bases, with 14 bases between. Germline assignment: CDR1 PRHDT and CDR2 FYEKMQ (reference sequence). This CDR3 comprises 16 residues. CDR3 sequence (DNA): TGTGCCAGCAGCTTAGGCCTAGGAAAGATCGCCGGGGAGCTGTTTTTT. This gives the protein CASSLGLGKIAGELFF. The full variable domain, completed using reference TRBV13 and TRBJ2-2, is AAGVIQSPRHLIKEKRETATLKCYPIPRHDTVYWYQQGPGQDPQFLISFYEKMQSDKGSIPDRFSAQQFSDYHSELNMSSLELGDSALYFCASSLGLGKIAGELFFGEGSRLTVL.

This clone was recorded once. The chain links TRBV29-1 to TRBJ2-4, with TRBD1 identical over 9 bases. V lost 7 bases to trimming and J lost 5 bases; unmatched junction nucleotides: 6. Germline V gene data show CDR1 as SQVTM and CDR2 as ANQGSEA. CDR3 length equals 13 residues. As DNA, the CDR3 is TGCAGCGCCCACAGGGGGCCGGAAAACATTCAGTACTTC. Its protein is CSAHRGPENIQYF.

V usage is TRBV28 and J usage is TRBJ2-3; D is perhaps TRBD1 (6 bases). The CDR3 has 15 amino acids. V lost 6 bases and J lost 4, with 17 bases in between. CDR1 is MDHEN, CDR2 SYDVKM, per germline. The CDR3, as DNA: TGTGCCAGCAGCCCAGATACAGGGAAATCAGATACGCAGTATTTT. It yields the protein CASSPDTGKSDTQYF.

This chain joins TRBV7-7 and TRBJ2-1; 10 bases line up with TRBD2. CDR1 is SSHAT and CDR2 is FNYEAQ in the germline V gene (reference sequence). With 5 bases clipped from V and 6 bases from J, the junction kept 13 bases outside the gene matches. This CDR3 is 17 amino acids long. The DNA for the CDR3 is TGTGCCAGCAGCCCCTGGACTAGCGGAGACGAAGGCAATGAGCAGTTCTTC. Amino acid sequence: CASSPWTSGDEGNEQFF.

Note on this clone: Other DNA sequences in the sample encode the same CDR3. The V gene is TRBV11-2, the J gene TRBJ1-1; D remains ambiguous. V was cut by 4 bases and J by 2 bases, with 14 bases left in between. Germline V gene sequence: CDR1 SGHAT, CDR2 FQNNGV. The CDR3 is 15 amino acids. CDR3 sequence reads: CASSSHGGKNTEAFF. The CDR3 DNA reads as TGTGCCAGCAGCTCACACGGAGGGAAAAACACTGAAGCTTTCTTT.

DNA for the CDR3: TGTGCCAGCACCGACAGGGATCCCTACGAGCAGTACTTC. Its translation: CASTDRDPYEQYF. The chain is built from TRBV2 and TRBJ2-7, with 7 positions matching TRBD1. After removal of 7 bases from V and 2 bases from J, the junction contained 5 bases not matched to a gene. In germline, CDR1 is SNHLY, CDR2 FYNNEI. CDR3 length: 13 residues. Full variable domain (rest looked up from reference TRBV2 and TRBJ2-7): EPEVTQTPSHQVTQMGQEVILRCVPISNHLYFYWYRQILGQKVEFLVSFYNNEISEKSEIFDDQFSVERPDGSNFTLKIRSTKLEDSAMYFCASTDRDPYEQYFGPGTRLTVT.

This clone was counted a single time. This sequence joins TRBV25-1 and TRBJ2-5; 10 bases are shared with TRBD2. This CDR3 has 16 amino acids. In germline, CDR1 is MGHDK, CDR2 SYGVNS. V gave up 5 bases and J gave up 1 base; unmatched junction bases: 7. The CDR3 bases are TGTGCCAGCAGTACCCGGACTAGCGGAGCCCAAGAGACCCAGTACTTC. Amino acids: CASSTRTSGAQETQYF.